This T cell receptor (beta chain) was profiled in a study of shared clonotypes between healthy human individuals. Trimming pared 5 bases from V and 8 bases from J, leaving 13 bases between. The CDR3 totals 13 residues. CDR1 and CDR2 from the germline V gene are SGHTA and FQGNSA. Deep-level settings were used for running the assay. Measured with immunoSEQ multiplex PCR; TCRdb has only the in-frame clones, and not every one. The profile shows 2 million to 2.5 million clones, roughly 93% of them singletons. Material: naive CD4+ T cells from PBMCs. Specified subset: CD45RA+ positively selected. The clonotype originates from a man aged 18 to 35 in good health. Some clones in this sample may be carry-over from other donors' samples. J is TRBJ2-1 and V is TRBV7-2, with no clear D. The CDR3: CASSRDRGDEQFF. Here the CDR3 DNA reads TGTGCCAGCAGCCGCGACCGAGGTGATGAGCAGTTCTTC.